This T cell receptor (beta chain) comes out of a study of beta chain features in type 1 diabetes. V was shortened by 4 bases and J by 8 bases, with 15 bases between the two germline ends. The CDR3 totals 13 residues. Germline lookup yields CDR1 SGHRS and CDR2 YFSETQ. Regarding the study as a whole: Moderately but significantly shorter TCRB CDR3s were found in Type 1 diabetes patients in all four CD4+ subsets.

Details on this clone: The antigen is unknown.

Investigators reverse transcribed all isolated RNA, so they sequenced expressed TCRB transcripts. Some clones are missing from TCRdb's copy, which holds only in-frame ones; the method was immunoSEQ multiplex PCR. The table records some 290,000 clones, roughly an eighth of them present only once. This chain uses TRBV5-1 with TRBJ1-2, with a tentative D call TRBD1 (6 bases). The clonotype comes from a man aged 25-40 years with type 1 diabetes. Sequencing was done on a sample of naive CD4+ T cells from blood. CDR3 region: CASSIGQSEGYTF. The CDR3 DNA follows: TGCGCCAGCAGCATAGGACAGTCTGAAGGCTACACCTTC. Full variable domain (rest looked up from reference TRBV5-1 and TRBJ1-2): KAGVTQTPRYLIKTRGQQVTLSCSPISGHRSVSWYQQTPGQGLQFLFEYFSETQRNKGNFPGRFSGRQFSNSRSEMNVSTLELGDSALYLCASSIGQSEGYTFGSGTRLTVV.